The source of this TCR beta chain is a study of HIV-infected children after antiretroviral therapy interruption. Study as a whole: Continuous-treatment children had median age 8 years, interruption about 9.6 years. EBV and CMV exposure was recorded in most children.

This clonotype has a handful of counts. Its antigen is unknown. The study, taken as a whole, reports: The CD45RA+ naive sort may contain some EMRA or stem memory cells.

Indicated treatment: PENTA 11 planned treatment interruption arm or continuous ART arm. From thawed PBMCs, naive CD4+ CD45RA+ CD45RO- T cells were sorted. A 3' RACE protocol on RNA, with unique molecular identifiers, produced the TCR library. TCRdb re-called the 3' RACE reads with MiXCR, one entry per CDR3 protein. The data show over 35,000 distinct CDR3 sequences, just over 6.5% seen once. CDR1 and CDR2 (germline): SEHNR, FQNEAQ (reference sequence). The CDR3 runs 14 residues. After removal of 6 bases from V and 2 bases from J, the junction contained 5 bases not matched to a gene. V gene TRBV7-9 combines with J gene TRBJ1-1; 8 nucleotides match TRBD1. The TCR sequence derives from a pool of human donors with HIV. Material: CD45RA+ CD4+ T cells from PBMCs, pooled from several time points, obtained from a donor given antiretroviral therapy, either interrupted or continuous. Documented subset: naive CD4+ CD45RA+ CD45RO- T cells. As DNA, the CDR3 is TGTGCCAGCAGTCTGGGACAGGCTAACACTGAAGCTTTCTTT. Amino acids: CASSLGQANTEAFF.